This T cell receptor beta chain derives from a study of OX40 agonist ivuxolimab in advanced cancers. Germline V lookup: CDR1 SGHNT, CDR2 YYREEE (reference sequence). There are 13 residues in the CDR3. With V trimmed by 7 bases and J by 6 bases, 6 bases remained unmatched. A remark on this clone: The antigen is not known.

Study-wide results and limits: Dose levels from 0.1 to 3.0 mg/kg saw CD4+ and CD8+ blood T cells expand clonally by week 6. Researchers report that CD8+ T cells had, on average, more expanded clones than CD4+.

TCRdb's table, derived via immunoSEQ multiplex PCR, lists solely in-frame clones and lacks some. There are 55,000 to 65,000 clones in the sample; more than 70% occur only once, and under 0.65% lies in the top ten. This chain joins TRBV5-4 and TRBJ2-1; TRBD2 matches 8 bases. The sequence derives from an adult with an advanced solid tumor such as melanoma, head and neck, liver or kidney cancer. The starting material was CD4+ or CD8+ T cells sorted from blood, obtained in a trial of the OX40 agonist ivuxolimab. CDR3 nucleotides: TGTGCCAGCCAGCGGGAGTTAATCAATGAGCAGTTCTTC. It is translated as CASQRELINEQFF.